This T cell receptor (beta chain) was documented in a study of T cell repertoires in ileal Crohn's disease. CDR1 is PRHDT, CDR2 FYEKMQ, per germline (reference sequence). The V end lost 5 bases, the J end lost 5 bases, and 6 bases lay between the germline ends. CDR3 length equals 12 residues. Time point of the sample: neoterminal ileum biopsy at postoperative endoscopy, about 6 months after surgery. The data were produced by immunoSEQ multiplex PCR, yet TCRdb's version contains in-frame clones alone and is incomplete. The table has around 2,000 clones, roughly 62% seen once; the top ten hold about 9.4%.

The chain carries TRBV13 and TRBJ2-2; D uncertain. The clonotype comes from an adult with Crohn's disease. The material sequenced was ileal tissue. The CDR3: CASSTLTGELFF. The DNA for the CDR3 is TGTGCCAGCAGCACCCTAACCGGGGAGCTGTTTTTT.